Given below is one T cell receptor (beta chain) in context. This sample is drawn from a study of Ad26.COV2.S vaccination and SARS-CoV-2 variants. Treatment here: 15 to 20 received Ad26.COV2.S at low or high dose, single or two shots; roughly five received placebo; per-sample allocation not given. Sample collection was performed on day 63 after the first vaccine or placebo injection. Donation came from an adult in Boston who was aged 18-55 years. Some clones are missing from TCRdb's copy, which holds only in-frame ones; the method was immunoSEQ multiplex PCR. The top ten clones hold about 3.5% of a sample with fewer than 300,000 clones, approximately 89% of them seen once. Trimming took 4 bases from V and 5 from J; bases not matched to a gene: 7. Per the germline V gene, CDR1 is SNHLY and CDR2 is FYNNEI. This CDR3 is 14 amino acids long.

The chain joins TRBV2 to TRBJ2-5; TRBD2 matches at 7 bases. The source of this sequence is a person between 18 and 59 years old who received the Ad26.COV2.S COVID-19 vaccine or a placebo. The sample in question was peripheral blood, obtained in a trial of Ad26.COV2.S vaccine versus placebo. The DNA for the CDR3 is TGTGCCAGCAGTGGGGGGAGGGCCGGTGAGACCCAGTACTTC. Its protein product is CASSGGRAGETQYF.